This T cell receptor beta chain was observed in a study of T cell repertoires in cytomegalovirus infection (dated by TCRdb to the late 2010s). Concerning the study at large: Recently identified HLA-C-restricted CMV epitopes, whose presentation resists viral immunomodulation, were targeted by peptide stimulations together with well-studied HLA-B-restricted epitopes. The HLA type of each donor mattered for the analysis, because public TCR beta signatures pointed to carriage of CMV infection along with the matching HLA type. Results and caveats for the whole study, not just this receptor: In both this cohort and an independent roughly 400-donor cohort, the cumulative frequency of public TCR beta family members distinguished carriers of CMV infection plus the relevant HLA type. The ex vivo response was dominated by HLA-C-restricted CMV-specific TCR beta clonotypes, which also provided the single most frequent clonotype in two of eight donors.

Sequencing relied on an Illumina HiSeq 1500. TCRdb handled the public reads itself, with Q25 trimming in fastp and clone calling in MiXCR, and kept productive beta chains. All rows with the same CDR3 protein become a single entry with the most common DNA and genes. A total of about a million distinct CDR3 sequences appear in this sample, around 32% of them only once. The ten largest clones take up about an eighth of the sample. The treatment or condition label of this sample denotes: in vitro stimulation with specific CMV peptide epitopes to enrich CMV-specific T cells. With regard to this clonotype: This clone's antigen is unknown. The input lacks base qualities; no much larger clone sits a single base away.

In the germline V gene (reference sequence), CDR1 corresponds to SGHKS and CDR2 to YYEKEE. The CDR3 goes from the cysteine to the phenylalanine over 17 residues. Just the 51-base CDR3 DNA is kept, in frame starting at base 1. Trimming at the junction amounts to 0 bases on V and 6 bases on J, and the germline ends lie 16 bases apart. The chain is encoded by TRBV5-5 joined to TRBJ1-6; the D gene is perhaps TRBD1, from 6 matching bases. The receptor's source is a human donor in good health (CMV status not recorded). Some clones in this sample may be carry-over from other donors' samples. Source: cultured CD8+ T cells from PBMCs, taken from culture after CMV antigen stimulation. The CDR3 reads as follows: CASSLVALRDTNSPLHF. The DNA sequence is as follows: TGTGCCAGCAGCTTGGTGGCTTTGCGGGACACTAATTCACCCCTCCACTTT.